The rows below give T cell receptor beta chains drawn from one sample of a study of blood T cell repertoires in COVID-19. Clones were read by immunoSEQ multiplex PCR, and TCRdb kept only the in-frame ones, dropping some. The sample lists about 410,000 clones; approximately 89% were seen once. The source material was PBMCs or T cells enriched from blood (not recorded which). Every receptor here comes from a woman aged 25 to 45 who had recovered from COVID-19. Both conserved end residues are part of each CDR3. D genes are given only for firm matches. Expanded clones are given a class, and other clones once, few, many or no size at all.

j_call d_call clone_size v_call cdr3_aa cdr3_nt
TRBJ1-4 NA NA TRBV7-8 CASSSYFTRGEKLFF TGTGCCAGCAGCTCCTACTTTACACGGGGTGAAAAACTGTTTTTT
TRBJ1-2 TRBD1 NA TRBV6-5 CASSRTGGVDGYTF TGTGCCAGCAGTAGAACAGGGGGCGTCGATGGCTACACCTTC
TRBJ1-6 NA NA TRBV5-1 CASSQWGQAINSPLHF TGCGCCAGCAGTCAGTGGGGGCAGGCAATTAATTCACCCCTCCACTTT
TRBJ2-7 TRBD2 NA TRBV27 CASSFPGGYEQYF TGTGCCAGCAGTTTTCCGGGGGGATACGAGCAGTACTTC
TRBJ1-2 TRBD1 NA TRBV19 CASTAQGIRYGYTF TGTGCCAGTACCGCACAGGGGATCCGATATGGCTACACCTTC
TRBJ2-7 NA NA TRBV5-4 CASSLESVSEQYF TGTGCCAGCAGCTTGGAGAGCGTCTCCGAGCAGTACTTC
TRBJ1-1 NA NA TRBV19 CASSSVNTEAFF TGTGCCAGTTCATCGGTGAACACTGAAGCTTTCTTT
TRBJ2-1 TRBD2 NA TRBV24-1 CATSGGGTNEQFF TGTGCCACCAGTGGCGGGGGGACCAATGAGCAGTTCTTC
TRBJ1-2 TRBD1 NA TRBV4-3 CASSLNLWGGTVYGYTF TGCGCCAGCAGCCTCAACCTCTGGGGCGGGACAGTGTATGGCTACACCTTC
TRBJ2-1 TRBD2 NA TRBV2 CASSEGLLAGNYNEQFF TGTGCCAGCAGTGAAGGACTACTAGCGGGGAACTACAATGAGCAGTTCTTC
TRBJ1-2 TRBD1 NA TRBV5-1 CASSQDREAYGYTF TGCGCCAGCAGCCAGGACAGGGAAGCCTATGGCTACACCTTC
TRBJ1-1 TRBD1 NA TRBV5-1 CASSLGRGTTEAFF TGCGCCAGCAGCTTGGGCAGGGGGACCACTGAAGCTTTCTTT
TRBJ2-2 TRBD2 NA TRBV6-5 CASRPSGGASGELFF TGTGCCAGCAGACCTAGCGGGGGTGCTTCCGGGGAGCTGTTTTTT
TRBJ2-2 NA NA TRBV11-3 CASSLEVLNTGELFF TGTGCCAGCAGCTTAGAGGTCCTAAACACCGGGGAGCTGTTTTTT
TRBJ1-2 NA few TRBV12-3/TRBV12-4 CASNFRGNYGYTF TGTGCCAGCAATTTCCGAGGAAACTATGGCTACACCTTC
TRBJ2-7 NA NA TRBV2 CASSDGLYEQYF TGTGCCAGCAGCGATGGGCTCTACGAGCAGTACTTC
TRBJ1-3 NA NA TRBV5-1 CASSLDVRLIGNTIYF TGCGCCAGCAGCTTGGATGTCAGGCTGATCGGAAACACCATATATTTT
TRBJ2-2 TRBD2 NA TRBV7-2 CASSFSGDTGELFF TGTGCCAGCAGCTTTAGCGGGGACACCGGGGAGCTGTTTTTT
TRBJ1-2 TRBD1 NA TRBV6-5 CASSSDRVNGYTF TGTGCCAGCAGTTCCGACAGGGTGAATGGCTACACCTTC
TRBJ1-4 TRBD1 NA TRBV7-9 CASSLTGTGDEKLFF TGTGCCAGCAGCCTAACCGGGACAGGGGATGAAAAACTGTTTTTT
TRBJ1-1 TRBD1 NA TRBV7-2 CASSTHPGQGKAFF TGTGCCAGCAGCACCCACCCGGGACAGGGAAAAGCTTTCTTT
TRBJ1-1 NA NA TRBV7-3 CASSLTLESEAFF TGTGCCAGCAGCTTAACATTAGAGAGTGAAGCTTTCTTT
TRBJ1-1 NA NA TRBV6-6 CASSYGDRTPEAFF TGTGCCAGCAGTTACGGCGACAGAACCCCTGAAGCTTTCTTT
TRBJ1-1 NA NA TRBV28 CASSLPGWTEAFF TGTGCCAGCAGTTTGCCAGGGTGGACTGAAGCTTTCTTT
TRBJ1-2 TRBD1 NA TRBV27 CASSLGGQLGGYTF TGTGCCAGCAGTTTAGGGGGACAGTTGGGAGGCTACACCTTC
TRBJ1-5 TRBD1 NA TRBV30 CAWSGGQGAQPQHF TGTGCCTGGAGTGGGGGACAGGGAGCTCAGCCCCAGCATTTT
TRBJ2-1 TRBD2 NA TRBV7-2 CASSFREGPYNEQFF TGTGCCAGCAGCTTCAGGGAGGGTCCCTACAATGAGCAGTTCTTC
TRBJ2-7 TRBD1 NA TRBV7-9 CASSLGTAYEQYF TGTGCCAGCAGCCTCGGGACAGCTTACGAGCAGTACTTC
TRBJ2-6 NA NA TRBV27 CASSPTEGSGANVLTF TGTGCCAGCAGCCCCACGGAGGGTTCCGGGGCCAACGTCCTGACTTTC
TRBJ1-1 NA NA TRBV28 CASSLSPQDMNTEAFF TGTGCCAGCAGTCTTTCACCACAGGACATGAACACTGAAGCTTTCTTT